The 28 T cell receptor beta chains below come from one sample, sequenced in a study of shared clonotypes between healthy human individuals. The table came from immunoSEQ multiplex PCR; TCRdb's copy has only in-frame clones and leaves some out. The sample carries some 2.4 million clones, approximately 94% recorded once. The sample taken for sequencing was naive CD4+ T cells from PBMCs. Subset specified: CD45RA+ positively selected. The receptor set was obtained from a man younger than 35 in good health. Some clones in this sample may be carry-over from other donors' samples.

The chain couples TRBV11-2 to TRBJ2-7; 7 positions match TRBD2. J gave up 0 bases and V 6 bases, and 8 bases lay outside the gene matches. The length of the CDR3 is 15 residues. The germline gives CDR1 SGHAT, CDR2 FQNNGV. The CDR3 loop is CASRRLAVTSYEQYF. As DNA, the CDR3 is TGTGCCAGCAGACGCCTAGCGGTAACCTCCTACGAGCAGTACTTC. Looking up the rest from reference TRBV11-2 and TRBJ2-7 gives the full variable domain: EAGVAQSPRYKIIEKRQSVAFWCNPISGHATLYWYQQILGQGPKLLIQFQNNGVVDDSQLPKDRFSAERLKGVDSTLKIQPAKLEDSAVYLCASRRLAVTSYEQYFGPGTRLTVT.

The chain carries TRBV9 and TRBJ1-5; weak D call: TRBD1 (6 bases). The V end lost 4 bases, the J end lost 0 bases, and 23 bases lay between the germline ends. The CDR3 runs 19 residues. The germline gives CDR1 SGDLS, CDR2 YYNGEE. In DNA form, the CDR3 reads TGTGCCAGCAGCCCCCCCCAGGACAGTCGGGAGGATAGCAATCAGCCCCAGCATTTT. Translated, it gives CASSPPQDSREDSNQPQHF. The whole variable domain, remainder taken from reference TRBV9 and TRBJ1-5, is DSGVTQTPKHLITATGQRVTLRCSPRSGDLSVYWYQQSLDQGLQFLIQYYNGEERAKGNILERFSAQQFPDLHSELNLSSLELGDSALYFCASSPPQDSREDSNQPQHFGDGTRLSIL.

This clone was counted only a few times. This sequence joins TRBV6-5 and TRBJ1-5; D is uncertain. The germline CDR1 and CDR2 sequences are MNHEY and SVGAGI. V was clipped by 4 bases and J by 0 bases, with 10 bases between them. This CDR3 contains 15 residues. Written as DNA, the CDR3 is TGTGCCAGCAGTTCAACCCCTTATAGCAATCAGCCCCAGCATTTT. Amino acid sequence: CASSSTPYSNQPQHF.

This clone showed up just once. The V gene is TRBV30, the J gene TRBJ1-2, with D possibly matching TRBD1 (6 bases). This CDR3 is built from 14 residues. Trimming cost V 1 base and J 4 bases, with 13 bases left between them. CDR1 and CDR2 from the germline V gene are GTSNPN and SVGIG (reference sequence). The CDR3 loop reads CAWSGGQLFYGYTF. The CDR3, as DNA: TGTGCCTGGAGTGGGGGGCAGCTTTTCTATGGCTACACCTTC.

The genes are TRBV5-1 and TRBJ2-1; perhaps TRBD1 as D (6 bases). Trimming pared 4 bases from V and 2 bases from J, leaving 7 bases between. The CDR3 totals 13 residues. Germline CDR1 SGHRS, CDR2 YFSETQ. CDR3: CASSGDTYNEQFF. DNA for the CDR3: TGCGCCAGCAGCGGGGACACCTACAATGAGCAGTTCTTC.

The CDR3 coding sequence is TGTGCCAGTAGTGACCGGACGATAGTCTACGGGGAGTACTTC. Residues: CASSDRTIVYGEYF. The chain couples TRBV19 to TRBJ2-7, with D maybe TRBD2 (5 bases). Germline V gives CDR1 LNHDA, CDR2 SQIVND (reference sequence). CDR3 length: 14 amino acids. V gave up 5 bases and J gave up 11 bases, with 22 bases separating them.

The gene calls are TRBV5-4 and TRBJ2-7, with D possibly matching TRBD2 (5 bases). V gave up 1 base and J gave up 0 bases, with 11 bases separating them. The germline V gene encodes CDR1 SGHNT and CDR2 YYREEE (reference sequence). The CDR3 is 15 residues long. CDR3 coding DNA: TGTGCCAGCAGCTTGCGTCTAGGGAGCTCCTACGAGCAGTACTTC. Encoded protein: CASSLRLGSSYEQYF.

The gene calls are TRBV28 and TRBJ1-2, with D possibly being TRBD1 (6 bases). The CDR3 runs 15 residues. Germline V gene lookup returns CDR1 MDHEN and CDR2 SYDVKM. V was cut by 2 bases and J by 3 bases, with 13 bases left in between. The CDR3 protein is CASSLADSVHYGYTF. CDR3 nucleotides: TGTGCCAGCAGTTTAGCGGACAGCGTTCACTATGGCTACACCTTC.

The rearrangement joins TRBV27 to TRBJ2-5, with 9 bases that match TRBD2. The CDR3 spans 14 residues. V was clipped by 3 bases and J by 7 bases; unmatched bases: 6. The germline gives CDR1 MNHEY, CDR2 SMNVEV (reference sequence). The CDR3 nucleotides read TGTGCCAGCAGTTTTAGCGGGAGCGAGGGGACCCAGTACTTC. Protein sequence: CASSFSGSEGTQYF.

The rearrangement links TRBV5-4 to TRBJ2-7; TRBD2 matches 13 bases. Trimming at V came to 3 bases and at J to 6 bases, leaving 6 bases not matched to a gene. This CDR3 contains 15 residues. Germline CDR1 is SGHNT and CDR2 is YYREEE (reference sequence). The CDR3 DNA is TGTGCCAGCAGCTCTACGACTAGCGGGAGGCCCGAGCAGTACTTC. Residues: CASSSTTSGRPEQYF.

The chain carries TRBV9 and TRBJ2-1; D remains ambiguous. With 4 bases removed from V and 0 bases from J, the gap between germline ends came to 26 bases. CDR1 is SGDLS, CDR2 YYNGEE, per germline. This CDR3 spans 20 amino acids. The CDR3 nucleotides read TGTGCCAGCAGCAAAATGCCGCGTCTAGAACCCCAACCCTCCTACAATGAGCAGTTCTTC. This encodes CASSKMPRLEPQPSYNEQFF.

CDR3 sequence: CASSLGMDQETQYF. The DNA of the CDR3 is TGTGCCAGCAGCTTAGGGATGGACCAAGAGACCCAGTACTTC. This chain uses TRBV7-9 with TRBJ2-5; D is unclear. This CDR3 has 14 amino acids. Trimming took 1 base from V and 0 from J, leaving 6 bases between them. Germline V CDR1 and CDR2: SEHNR, FQNEAQ (reference sequence).

The gene calls are TRBV28 and TRBJ1-2; the D is unclear. Germline-derived CDR1 and CDR2 are MDHEN and SYDVKM. This CDR3 is built from 12 residues. V shed 2 bases and J shed 8 bases, with 9 bases lying between them. The CDR3 sequence: CASSLDRRGYTF. Here the CDR3 DNA reads TGTGCCAGCAGTTTAGACCGGAGAGGCTACACCTTC.

The J gene is TRBJ1-3, the V gene TRBV5-1, with D possibly being TRBD1 (6 bases). CDR3 length: 15 residues. Trimming left V 4 bases short and J 4 bases short, with 15 bases between. Germline V gene data show CDR1 as SGHRS and CDR2 as YFSETQ. CDR3 region: CASSQSGAVGNTIYF. The CDR3 DNA sequence: TGCGCCAGCAGCCAGTCGGGGGCCGTAGGAAACACCATATATTTT.

J is TRBJ1-5 and V is TRBV28; 9 nucleotides agree with TRBD1. The CDR3 has 15 residues. Germline values: CDR1 MDHEN, CDR2 SYDVKM. The ends lost 6 bases at V and 6 bases at J; junction bases unmatched: 9. CDR3 sequence reads: CASSSDRGVSQPQHF. The CDR3 DNA is TGTGCCAGCAGCTCGGACAGGGGAGTTAGTCAGCCCCAGCATTTT. The full variable domain, with the rest looked up from reference TRBV28 and TRBJ1-5, is DVKVTQSSRYLVKRTGEKVFLECVQDMDHENMFWYRQDPGLGLRLIYFSYDVKMKEKGDIPEGYSVSREKKERFSLILESASTNQTSMYLCASSSDRGVSQPQHFGDGTRLSIL.

The rearrangement uses TRBV9 and TRBJ2-3; D not certain. Looked up from germline, CDR1 is SGDLS and CDR2 is YYNGEE. V lost 2 bases to trimming and J lost 2 bases, with 6 bases between them. The CDR3 length is 13 residues. The DNA of the CDR3 is TGTGCCAGCAGCGTTACCAACACAGATACGCAGTATTTT. This gives the protein CASSVTNTDTQYF.

The chain employs TRBV27 and TRBJ1-1, with no clear D. V was cut by 5 bases and J by 4 bases, with 17 bases left in between. Germline V CDR1 and CDR2: MNHEY, SMNVEV (reference sequence). This CDR3 spans 15 amino acids. The CDR3 region has the DNA TGTGCCAGCAGTGTGAGGGCCGTAGGTGTCACTGAAGCTTTCTTT. Translation: CASSVRAVGVTEAFF.

There are a few counts of this clone. The V gene is TRBV10-3, the J gene TRBJ1-1, with a possible D match to TRBD1 (5 bases). This CDR3 region has 11 residues. From germline, CDR1 is ENHRY and CDR2 SYGVKD. V lost 8 bases to trimming and J lost 3 bases, with 7 bases between them. This chain's CDR3 is CAISTDTEAFF. CDR3 bases: TGTGCCATCTCGACAGACACTGAAGCTTTCTTT.

The chain uses TRBV6-1 and TRBJ2-7; TRBD1 is a possible D gene (5 bases). The CDR3 has 14 amino acids. The V end was cut by 0 bases, the J end by 6 bases, with 12 bases between. The germline CDR1 and CDR2 sequences are MNHNS and SASEGT. CDR3 region: CASSEAPRAREQYF. The CDR3 DNA reads TGTGCCAGCAGTGAAGCGCCCAGGGCCCGCGAGCAGTACTTC.

This clone was counted a few times. The same CDR3 also results from other DNA sequences found in this sample. CDR3: CASSLAGANTEAFF. DNA for the CDR3: TGTGCCAGCAGTTTAGCGGGGGCGAACACTGAAGCTTTCTTT. The chain is built from TRBV28 and TRBJ1-1, with TRBD1 as a possible D gene (6 bases). The CDR3 is 14 amino acids. V lost 2 bases, J lost 1 base, and 8 bases lay in between. Germline CDR1 MDHEN, CDR2 SYDVKM. Full variable domain (outside the CDR3, taken from reference TRBV28 and TRBJ1-1): DVKVTQSSRYLVKRTGEKVFLECVQDMDHENMFWYRQDPGLGLRLIYFSYDVKMKEKGDIPEGYSVSREKKERFSLILESASTNQTSMYLCASSLAGANTEAFFGQGTRLTVV.

V is TRBV5-1 and J is TRBJ2-2; D is ambiguous. This CDR3 region has 13 residues. The ends were cut back, 4 bases at V and 4 bases at J, with 8 bases in the middle. The germline gives CDR1 SGHRS, CDR2 YFSETQ. CDR3 sequence: CASSQVRTGELFF. The DNA of the CDR3 is TGCGCCAGCAGCCAAGTTCGCACCGGGGAGCTGTTTTTT.

V and J are TRBV13 and TRBJ2-7, with 13 bases identical to TRBD2. The CDR3 runs 16 residues. Germline loops: CDR1 PRHDT, CDR2 FYEKMQ (reference sequence). V lost 4 bases, J lost 6 bases, and 9 bases stayed unmatched. In nucleotides, the CDR3 is TGTGCCAGCAGCTCCAAGACTAGCGGGAGGAGGCGCGAGCAGTACTTC. This sequence encodes CASSSKTSGRRREQYF.

For this clone: This sample includes further DNA sequences coding for the same CDR3. The chain uses TRBV5-5 and TRBJ1-5; D is undetermined. Trimming took off 2 bases at V and 1 base at J, with 4 bases between the two ends. Germline V gene lookup returns CDR1 SGHKS and CDR2 YYEKEE (reference sequence). The CDR3 is 13 amino acids. The CDR3 nucleotides are TGTGCCAGCAGCTTAGGAAGCAATCAGCCCCAGCATTTT. Its protein product is CASSLGSNQPQHF.

The J gene is TRBJ2-3, the V gene TRBV6-6; maybe TRBD1 (5 bases). Germline V gene data show CDR1 as MNHNY and CDR2 as SVGAGI (reference sequence). This CDR3 has 16 amino acids. V gave up 5 bases and J gave up 2 bases, with 17 bases separating them. The CDR3 region has the DNA TGTGCCAGCAGTCCTTCCACAGGTCCCCCCACAGATACGCAGTATTTT. Protein: CASSPSTGPPTDTQYF.

The rearrangement joins TRBV28 to TRBJ2-4; 8 bases map to TRBD1. V shed 7 bases and J 2 bases; nucleotides not matched to a gene: 7. Germline CDR1 MDHEN, CDR2 SYDVKM. The CDR3 has 15 residues. The CDR3: CASNFRQGTKNIQYF. The CDR3 bases are TGTGCCAGCAATTTCAGACAGGGGACCAAAAACATTCAGTACTTC.

This clone was found once. The chain joins TRBV30 to TRBJ1-2, with D unresolved. The V and J ends lost 2 bases and 5 bases respectively, with 9 bases between them. The CDR3 runs 12 residues. CDR1 is GTSNPN and CDR2 is SVGIG in the germline V gene (reference sequence). DNA of the CDR3: TGTGCCTGGAGTACGGGGAAATATGGCTACACCTTC. It encodes CAWSTGKYGYTF.

The V gene is TRBV5-4, the J gene TRBJ2-1, with 7 bases fitting TRBD1. CDR3 length equals 14 residues. The V and J ends lost 5 bases and 8 bases, in that order; junction bases with no gene match: 10. In germline, CDR1 is SGHNT, CDR2 YYREEE (reference sequence). The CDR3 DNA is TGTGCCAGCAGTCCAAGACAGGGTCTCTATGAGCAGTTCTTC. Encoded protein: CASSPRQGLYEQFF.

This clone has a single count. V usage is TRBV5-1 and J usage is TRBJ2-3, with D tentatively TRBD2 (5 bases). Germline V gene data show CDR1 as SGHRS and CDR2 as YFSETQ. Between the trimmed V and J ends, which lost 5 bases and 4 bases, there was a span of 26 bases. This CDR3 comprises 18 residues. The CDR3 nucleotides read TGCGCCAGCAGGAATCGGTTGAGTCTCCCCGCGGGCGCAGATACGCAGTATTTT. Amino acids: CASRNRLSLPAGADTQYF.